The clone carrying this T cell receptor beta chain was found a few times. Its specificity is not known. Germline V gene data show CDR1 as PRHDT and CDR2 as FYEKMQ (reference sequence). V was pared by 5 bases and J by 0 bases, with 12 bases between. The CDR3 runs 15 residues. From the 5' RACE reads, TCRdb called clonotypes with MiXCR, one entry per CDR3 protein. The sample contains over 600,000 distinct CDR3 sequences, roughly 20% of which appear only once. The data belong to a study of CD8 T cells in ankylosing spondylitis. General study results and limits: Eight or nine highly homologous variants formed a TCR beta motif that appeared characteristic of ankylosing spondylitis blood.

Sequencing was performed on blood, either unsorted or a sorted T cell fraction (not recorded which). The chain uses TRBV13 and TRBJ2-3; tentatively, D is TRBD1 (5 bases). The origin of this receptor is a male donor with ankylosing spondylitis. The CDR3 spells CASSHDSYSTDTQYF. The CDR3 bases are TGTGCCAGCAGCCACGACAGTTATAGCACAGATACGCAGTATTTT.